This TCR beta chain was sequenced during a study of immune evolution from preneoplasia to lung adenocarcinoma. Generated by immunoSEQ multiplex PCR, the TCRdb table keeps only in-frame clones and is missing some. Among about 9,400 clones, around 89% were seen once, and the ten largest hold about 2.1%. Histologic diagnosis was independently verified by two lung pathologists. Macro-dissection enriched premalignant or tumor cells before nucleic acid extraction. Germline V gene sequence: CDR1 DFQATT, CDR2 SNEGSKA (reference sequence). The CDR3 length is 11 residues. V was trimmed by 5 bases and J by 5 bases, leaving 7 bases between them.

The material sequenced was FFPE invasive lung adenocarcinoma tissue. The origin of this receptor is a person aged 65-85 years with invasive lung adenocarcinoma. V gene TRBV20-1 combines with J gene TRBJ2-1; D might be TRBD1 or TRBD2, each matching 5 bases. The CDR3 sequence: CSARGDNEQFF. The CDR3, as DNA: TGCAGTGCTCGAGGGGACAATGAGCAGTTCTTC.